The rows below give T cell receptor beta chains drawn from one sample of a study of T cell responses to AZD1222 COVID-19 vaccine. Using immunoSEQ multiplex PCR, the repertoire was profiled, and TCRdb retains in-frame clones only, with some absent. The sample lists about 99,000 clones, 88% occurring once. The material sequenced was peripheral blood, taken on day 0 of AZD1222 vaccination. Every receptor here comes from an adult in good health. Each CDR3 is given with its conserved first and last residue. The D gene is left open where the match is weak. Clone size is stated in some rows and not others, as once, few, many or a class when expanded.

clone size: .
D gene: .
J gene: TRBJ1-2
V gene: TRBV7-9
CDR3 DNA: TGTGCCAGCAGCTTAGTAGGAGGGGATAGGTCCTATGGCTACACCTTC
CDR3 protein: CASSLVGGDRSYGYTF

clone size: .
D gene: .
J gene: TRBJ2-7
V gene: TRBV2
CDR3 DNA: TGTGCCAGCGGGGCAGACTACTACGAGCAGTACTTC
CDR3 protein: CASGADYYEQYF

clone size: .
D gene: .
J gene: TRBJ2-7
V gene: TRBV5-1
CDR3 DNA: TGCGCCAGCAGCTTGGCCTCCACCTCCTACGAGCAGTACTTC
CDR3 protein: CASSLASTSYEQYF

clone size: .
D gene: .
J gene: TRBJ1-1
V gene: TRBV9
CDR3 DNA: TGTGCCAGCAGCGTAGCGGGACATAACACTGAAGCTTTCTTT
CDR3 protein: CASSVAGHNTEAFF

clone size: .
D gene: TRBD1
J gene: TRBJ1-5
V gene: TRBV7-2
CDR3 DNA: TGTGCCAGCAGCCAAACCGCAGGGGGCGAGGGCAATCAGCCCCAGCATTTT
CDR3 protein: CASSQTAGGEGNQPQHF

clone size: .
D gene: .
J gene: TRBJ2-7
V gene: TRBV6-2/TRBV6-3
CDR3 DNA: TGTGCCAGCAGTTACCCGAGACTCCTTCCGGCCTACGAGCAGTACTTC
CDR3 protein: CASSYPRLLPAYEQYF

clone size: .
D gene: .
J gene: TRBJ2-7
V gene: TRBV5-5
CDR3 DNA: TGTGCCAGCAGCTTGGCTTTCGGCGGGCTCGAGCAGTACTTC
CDR3 protein: CASSLAFGGLEQYF

clone size: .
D gene: TRBD1
J gene: TRBJ1-5
V gene: TRBV7-9
CDR3 DNA: TGTGCCAGCAGCCCTGGGACAGGGGGTAATCAGCCCCAGCATTTT
CDR3 protein: CASSPGTGGNQPQHF

clone size: .
D gene: .
J gene: TRBJ1-1
V gene: TRBV5-1
CDR3 DNA: TGCGCCAGCAGCTGGGAAAACACTGAAGCTTTCTTT
CDR3 protein: CASSWENTEAFF

clone size: .
D gene: TRBD1
J gene: TRBJ1-5
V gene: TRBV7-9
CDR3 DNA: TGTGCCAGCAGCCTAACAGGGGGCAGTCAGCCCCAGCATTTT
CDR3 protein: CASSLTGGSQPQHF

clone size: .
D gene: .
J gene: TRBJ2-2
V gene: TRBV13
CDR3 DNA: TGTGCCAGCAGCTCAAGGTCAGGGATTACCGGGGAGCTGTTTTTT
CDR3 protein: CASSSRSGITGELFF

clone size: .
D gene: .
J gene: TRBJ1-5
V gene: TRBV19
CDR3 DNA: TGTGCCAGTAGTATAGGGACGGCTTATAGCAATCAGCCCCAGCATTTT
CDR3 protein: CASSIGTAYSNQPQHF

clone size: .
D gene: .
J gene: TRBJ1-6
V gene: TRBV4-3
CDR3 DNA: TGCGCCAGCAGCCAGGAACAGGGAAATTCACCCCTCCACTTT
CDR3 protein: CASSQEQGNSPLHF

clone size: .
D gene: TRBD1
J gene: TRBJ1-5
V gene: TRBV4-1
CDR3 DNA: TGCGCCAGCAGCCACCAGGACAGGGGCGGTAATCAGCCCCAGCATTTT
CDR3 protein: CASSHQDRGGNQPQHF

clone size: .
D gene: .
J gene: TRBJ1-2
V gene: TRBV24-1
CDR3 DNA: TGTGCCACCAGTGATTCAACGGATTCTTATGGCTACACCTTC
CDR3 protein: CATSDSTDSYGYTF

clone size: .
D gene: TRBD1
J gene: TRBJ1-5
V gene: TRBV19
CDR3 DNA: TGTGCCAGCGTAGGACAGGGAGGGAATCAGCCCCAGCATTTT
CDR3 protein: CASVGQGGNQPQHF

clone size: .
D gene: .
J gene: TRBJ1-6
V gene: TRBV4-3
CDR3 DNA: TGCGCCAGCAGCCAATCAGGGGATTCACCCCTCCACTTT
CDR3 protein: CASSQSGDSPLHF

clone size: .
D gene: TRBD1
J gene: TRBJ2-7
V gene: TRBV5-1
CDR3 DNA: TGCGCCAGCAGCCCTACGACAGGGAGCTCCTACGAGCAGTACTTC
CDR3 protein: CASSPTTGSSYEQYF

clone size: .
D gene: .
J gene: TRBJ1-2
V gene: TRBV7-9
CDR3 DNA: TGTGCCAGCAGCCCCTCGCAAATCTCCGGCTACACCTTC
CDR3 protein: CASSPSQISGYTF

clone size: .
D gene: .
J gene: TRBJ1-1
V gene: TRBV6-5
CDR3 DNA: TGTGCCAGCACCCAACCGGGAATCAGGGTAGCTTTCTTT
CDR3 protein: CASTQPGIRVAFF

clone size: .
D gene: .
J gene: TRBJ1-3
V gene: TRBV11-2
CDR3 DNA: TGTGCCAGCAGCTTAGATCCCTCTGGAAACACCATATATTTT
CDR3 protein: CASSLDPSGNTIYF

clone size: .
D gene: .
J gene: TRBJ2-1
V gene: TRBV5-1
CDR3 DNA: TGCGCCAGCAGCTCAAACACCCCGGAGCAGTTCTTC
CDR3 protein: CASSSNTPEQFF

clone size: .
D gene: TRBD2
J gene: TRBJ2-2
V gene: TRBV19
CDR3 DNA: TGTGCCAGTAGTGCGACTAGCACCTACACCGGGGAGCTGTTTTTT
CDR3 protein: CASSATSTYTGELFF

clone size: .
D gene: .
J gene: TRBJ1-1
V gene: TRBV4-1
CDR3 DNA: TGCGCCAGCAGCCAAGAAACGGGGAGGGGCACTGAAGCTTTCTTT
CDR3 protein: CASSQETGRGTEAFF

clone size: once
D gene: .
J gene: TRBJ2-1
V gene: TRBV18
CDR3 DNA: TGTGCCAGCTCAGGTCCCCCCGGGACAAATGAGCAGTTCTTC
CDR3 protein: CASSGPPGTNEQFF

clone size: .
D gene: TRBD1
J gene: TRBJ1-1
V gene: TRBV6-5
CDR3 DNA: TGTGCCAGTGGGACAGGGGAGAGACACACTGAAGCTTTCTTT
CDR3 protein: CASGTGERHTEAFF

clone size: .
D gene: TRBD1
J gene: TRBJ1-3
V gene: TRBV4-2
CDR3 DNA: TGTGCCAGCAGCCAACGACAGGGGGGTACTGGAAACACCATATATTTT
CDR3 protein: CASSQRQGGTGNTIYF

clone size: .
D gene: .
J gene: TRBJ1-2
V gene: TRBV5-4
CDR3 DNA: TGTGCCAGCAGCCCGGTGCAGCCTAACTATGGCTACACCTTC
CDR3 protein: CASSPVQPNYGYTF

clone size: .
D gene: TRBD1
J gene: TRBJ1-2
V gene: TRBV5-4
CDR3 DNA: TGTGCCAGCAGCTTGGGGGGACAGGGGGCGTATGGCTACACCTTC
CDR3 protein: CASSLGGQGAYGYTF

clone size: once
D gene: .
J gene: TRBJ1-2
V gene: TRBV10-3
CDR3 DNA: TGTGCCATCAGTGTCCGGGACACCACTAACTATGGCTACACCTTC
CDR3 protein: CAISVRDTTNYGYTF